The rows below give T cell receptor beta chains drawn from one sample of a study of blood T cell repertoires in COVID-19. Profiled with immunoSEQ multiplex PCR; TCRdb holds only in-frame clones, not every one. The data show approximately 71,000 clones, 82% seen once. The material sequenced was peripheral blood. The receptors shown here come from a woman older than 75 with acute or convalescent COVID-19. The CDR3 runs from the conserved cysteine through the conserved F or W. A D gene is named only where the DNA matches it firmly. Rows may omit the clone size; those that give it use once, few, many or a size class.

j_call,v_call,clone_size,d_call,cdr3_nt,cdr3_aa
TRBJ2-3,TRBV28,.,TRBD2,TGTGCCAGCAGTTTACCTACGGGACTAGCGGGTGTCACAGATACGCAGTATTTT,CASSLPTGLAGVTDTQYF
TRBJ2-2,TRBV9,few,.,TGTGCCAGCAGAGGGACACCACAAAACACCGGGGAGCTGTTTTTT,CASRGTPQNTGELFF
TRBJ2-5,TRBV7-8,once,TRBD1,TGTGCCAGCAGCCCACGACAGGGCTTAGAGACCCAGTACTTC,CASSPRQGLETQYF
TRBJ1-3,TRBV19,.,.,TGTGCCAGTATGAGGGCAGTCTCCATATATTTT,CASMRAVSIYF
TRBJ2-7,TRBV29-1,.,TRBD2,TGCAGCGTTGTTTTTCTAGCGGGAGGGGAGCAGTACTTC,CSVVFLAGGEQYF
TRBJ2-3,TRBV10-3,.,TRBD1,TGTGCCATCAGTCTCCGGGACAGGCGAAGCACAGATACGCAGTATTTT,CAISLRDRRSTDTQYF
TRBJ1-3,TRBV2,.,.,TGTGCCAGCGGAAAAGACGGGAGCTCTGGAAACACCATATATTTT,CASGKDGSSGNTIYF
TRBJ2-5,TRBV7-9,.,TRBD2,TGTGCCAGCAGCTATAGCGGGAGTCAAGAGACCCAGTACTTC,CASSYSGSQETQYF
TRBJ1-1,TRBV6-2/TRBV6-3,.,.,TGTGCCAGCAGTTTCGTTCGGACTGAAGCTTTCTTT,CASSFVRTEAFF
TRBJ1-4,TRBV2,.,.,TGTGCCAGCAAGCGGATTTTAGGGGAAAAACTGTTTTTT,CASKRILGEKLFF
TRBJ2-1,TRBV7-2,.,TRBD2,TGTGCCAGCAGCATTAGCGGGAGGTCCGACAATGAGCAGTTCTTC,CASSISGRSDNEQFF
TRBJ2-5,TRBV6-5,.,TRBD1,TGTGCCAGCAGTTATGGGACAGGGGCTGAAGAGACCCAGTACTTC,CASSYGTGAEETQYF
TRBJ2-7,TRBV6-2/TRBV6-3,.,TRBD1,TGTGCCAGCAGTTACCACTCGAGACGAGGGGACAGGGGGTACGAGCAGTACTTC,CASSYHSRRGDRGYEQYF
TRBJ1-1,TRBV27,.,TRBD1,TGTGCCAGCAGTTTAAAGCGGCAGGGGGCGATTGCTTTCTTT,CASSLKRQGAIAFF
TRBJ2-7,TRBV24-1,.,.,TGTGCCACCAGTGATTCAACCTTTTCCAGCTCCTACGAGCAGTACTTC,CATSDSTFSSSYEQYF
TRBJ2-7,TRBV5-1,.,.,TGCGCCAGCAGCTTGGCCCGGGGGACCTTTGGCCTTTTCGAGCAGTACTTC,CASSLARGTFGLFEQYF
TRBJ1-2,TRBV7-2,few,TRBD1,TGTGCCAGCAGCTTCAGGGGGCTGGGTGGCTACACCTTC,CASSFRGLGGYTF
TRBJ1-2,TRBV7-3,.,.,TGTGCCAGCAGTTCACAACATGTTTATGGCTACACCTTC,CASSSQHVYGYTF
TRBJ2-1,TRBV14,.,TRBD2,TGTGCCAGCAGCCAAGATTACGCTAGCGGACTTTACAATGAGCAGTTCTTC,CASSQDYASGLYNEQFF
TRBJ1-2,TRBV18,once,TRBD1,TGTGCCAGCTCACCAGACAGGGGGTTGTATGGCTACACCTTC,CASSPDRGLYGYTF
TRBJ2-1,TRBV5-1,.,TRBD2,TGCGCCAGCAGCCTGGTTAGCGGGAGTCCGCCCTACAATGAGCAGTTCTTC,CASSLVSGSPPYNEQFF
TRBJ2-7,TRBV9,many,TRBD2,TGTGCCAGCAGCGTGGGGGGGAGCTCCTACGAGCAGTACTTC,CASSVGGSSYEQYF
TRBJ2-5,TRBV9,.,.,TGTGCCAGCAGCATAAGTGGACTACGCAGGGAGACCCAGTACTTC,CASSISGLRRETQYF